A selection of T cell receptor beta chains follows, all from one sample in a study of cytomegalovirus exposure and HLA in healthy donors. Method: immunoSEQ multiplex PCR; TCRdb's copy keeps in-frame clones and lacks some. The sample has some 150,000 clones, 70% to 80% seen once; the top ten hold around 4%. Sequenced sample: PBMCs. The source of these receptors is a man aged 35-49 years in good health and CMV-seronegative. Both conserved end residues are part of each CDR3. The D gene is left open where the match is weak. Clone size appears in some rows only: once, few, many, or a class for an expanded clone.

>few|TRBD1|TRBV2|TRBJ2-7
TGTGCCAGCAGTCCAGGGGGCAGCGCCTACGAGCAGTACTTC
CASSPGGSAYEQYF
>few|TRBD1|TRBV5-1|TRBJ2-1
TGCGCCAGCACCCTTACAGGGGGCATGAATGAGCAGTTCTTC
CASTLTGGMNEQFF
>NA|TRBD1|TRBV9|TRBJ1-2
TGTGCCAGCAGCCTCGGGACAGGGGGCGACTATGGCTACACCTTC
CASSLGTGGDYGYTF
>NA|TRBD1|TRBV5-6|TRBJ2-3
TGTGCCAGCGGGACAGGGGAGGCCACAGATACGCAGTATTTT
CASGTGEATDTQYF
>NA|TRBD1|TRBV28|TRBJ2-1
TGTGCCAGCAGCCCTCTGGGACAGGGCAATGAGCAGTTCTTC
CASSPLGQGNEQFF
>NA|TRBD2|TRBV4-2|TRBJ2-2
TGTGCCAGCAGCCAAGACGCTTCCCTGGCGGGGGTATTCACCGGGGAGCTGTTTTTT
CASSQDASLAGVFTGELFF
>NA|NA|TRBV7-9|TRBJ1-3
TGTGCCAGGTTCTTCTGGCTCGGAAACACCATATATTTT
CARFFWLGNTIYF
>NA|TRBD1|TRBV18|TRBJ2-5
TGTGCCAGCTCACCGCGGACAGGGAATAAAGAGACCCAGTACTTC
CASSPRTGNKETQYF
>few|TRBD1|TRBV7-7|TRBJ1-3
TGTGCTAGCAGCCCCGGGACAGGGGGAGGAAACACCATATATTTT
CASSPGTGGGNTIYF
>NA|TRBD1|TRBV10-3|TRBJ1-3
TGTGCCATCAGTCCCCAGACAGGGTCTGGAAACACCATATATTTT
CAISPQTGSGNTIYF
>NA|NA|TRBV10-2|TRBJ2-7
TGCGCCAGCAGTGAGAAACCGTCACCAGGCGAGCAGTACTTC
CASSEKPSPGEQYF
>once|TRBD1|TRBV5-8|TRBJ1-2
TGTGCCAGCACCCACAGGGGGGACTATGGCTACACCTTC
CASTHRGDYGYTF
>few|NA|TRBV29-1|TRBJ2-5
TGCAGCGTTGTACCTAGGGGCAACCTTGACCAGTACTTC
CSVVPRGNLDQYF
>few|NA|TRBV5-6|TRBJ2-3
TGTGCCAGCAGCTTGGAAGTGCAGGGTGCAGATACGCAGTATTTT
CASSLEVQGADTQYF
>NA|TRBD2|TRBV7-2|TRBJ2-1
TGTGCCAGCAGCCCTAGCGGTAGCTCCTACAATGAGCAGTTCTTC
CASSPSGSSYNEQFF
>NA|NA|TRBV5-1|TRBJ2-2
TGCGCCAGCTGTCCCGGCTCCGGGGGGCCCGGGGAGCTGTTTTTT
CASCPGSGGPGELFF
>NA|TRBD2|TRBV13|TRBJ2-7
TGTGCCAGCAGCCCTACAGCGGGGCAGGGCTACGAGCAGTACTTC
CASSPTAGQGYEQYF
>NA|NA|TRBV10-1|TRBJ2-7
TGCGCCAGCAGTGAGTTCCCGGGACAACCGTTATACGAGCAGTACTTC
CASSEFPGQPLYEQYF
>NA|NA|TRBV6-5|TRBJ1-2
TGTGCCAGCGGAGAACGGGTCAGGGTCGGTGGCTACACCTTC
CASGERVRVGGYTF
>NA|NA|TRBV28|TRBJ1-2
TGTGCCAGCCTGCGGGGGGAATTTGGCTACACCTTC
CASLRGEFGYTF
>NA|TRBD2|TRBV30|TRBJ2-3
TGTGCCTGGAGTGTTGGTAATCGGCTAGCGGGGGGGTCAGATACGCAGTATTTT
CAWSVGNRLAGGSDTQYF
>NA|TRBD1|TRBV7-2|TRBJ2-1
TGTGCCAGCAGCAAAGACAGGGGATACAATGAGCAGTTCTTC
CASSKDRGYNEQFF
>NA|NA|TRBV5-6|TRBJ1-1
TGTGCCAGCAGCAAGGACAGTTTCACTGAAGCTTTCTTT
CASSKDSFTEAFF
>NA|NA|TRBV6-5|TRBJ1-1
TGTGCCAGCAGTACCTATATGAACACTGAAGCTTTCTTT
CASSTYMNTEAFF
>NA|TRBD2|TRBV7-6|TRBJ2-3
TGTGCTAGCAGCTTTGAAAACTTAGCGGGAGAAACAGATACGCAGTATTTT
CASSFENLAGETDTQYF
>NA|TRBD1|TRBV19|TRBJ1-1
TGTGCCAGTAGTAGCCACAGGGGGCGCGCTGAAGCTTTCTTT
CASSSHRGRAEAFF
>NA|TRBD2|TRBV5-1|TRBJ2-5
TGCGCCAGCGGGAGAGCGGGGAGCCAAGAGACCCAGTACTTC
CASGRAGSQETQYF
>NA|TRBD2|TRBV9|TRBJ2-1
TGTGCCAGCAGCGTAGCGGGGGGGTTATACAATGAGCAGTTCTTC
CASSVAGGLYNEQFF
>NA|NA|TRBV18|TRBJ1-1
TGTGCCAGCTCACCAGGGCTCGGGAGTGAAGCTTTCTTT
CASSPGLGSEAFF
>NA|TRBD1|TRBV7-9|TRBJ1-1
TGTGCCAGCAGCCCGGCTCGCGGACAGGGTGACACTGAAGCTTTCTTT
CASSPARGQGDTEAFF
>NA|TRBD1|TRBV5-1|TRBJ2-3
TGCGCCAGCAGCTTGTATCAGGGGGCAGATACGCAGTATTTT
CASSLYQGADTQYF
>few|TRBD1|TRBV12-5|TRBJ2-1
TGTGCTAGTGTCACCCGCCGGGACAGGGAAAACAATGAGCAGTTCTTC
CASVTRRDRENNEQFF
>NA|TRBD1|TRBV27|TRBJ2-7
TGTGCCAGCAGTTTAAAGACAGGGTTCACCTACGAGCAGTACTTC
CASSLKTGFTYEQYF
>NA|TRBD1|TRBV5-4|TRBJ1-2
TGTGCCAGCAGAGACTCAGGGGGCTTCCCTAACTATGGCTACACCTTC
CASRDSGGFPNYGYTF
>NA|NA|TRBV6-5|TRBJ1-4
TGTGCCAGTAAATCCCCGGGGAATGGCGAAAAACTGTTTTTT
CASKSPGNGEKLFF
>NA|TRBD2|TRBV15|TRBJ2-2
TGTGCCACCAGCACGCCCCCAGCGGGGGGTTTCACCGGGGAGCTGTTTTTT
CATSTPPAGGFTGELFF
>NA|TRBD1|TRBV28|TRBJ1-3
TGTGCCAGCAGTTTATCTAGACAGGGAACTGGAAACACCATATATTTT
CASSLSRQGTGNTIYF
>NA|NA|TRBV7-6|TRBJ1-6
TGTGCCAGCAGCACACTCGCCGGGAGATCACCCCTCCACTTT
CASSTLAGRSPLHF
>NA|TRBD2|TRBV7-9|TRBJ2-5
TGTGCCAGCAGCTTAGGTCAAGCGGGGGGCCGGTGGGAGACCCAGTACTTC
CASSLGQAGGRWETQYF
>NA|TRBD1|TRBV7-8|TRBJ1-4
TGTGCCAGCAGCGTTCGACAGGGACTAGGCGAAAAACTGTTTTTT
CASSVRQGLGEKLFF
>few|NA|TRBV6-5|TRBJ2-7
TGTGCCAGCAGTTACGGCGGAGGACCTCGGGAGCAGTACTTC
CASSYGGGPREQYF
>NA|NA|TRBV6-5|TRBJ2-7
TGTGCCAGCAGTTACTCTCAGGGATCTACCTACGAGCAGTACTTC
CASSYSQGSTYEQYF
>NA|TRBD2|TRBV2|TRBJ2-5
TGTGCCAGCCGTAGCGGGGGAGGGGAGACCCAGTACTTC
CASRSGGGETQYF
>once|TRBD1|TRBV30|TRBJ1-5
TGTGCCTGGAGCGCACTGGAAGGGGGCAGTCAGCCCCAGCATTTT
CAWSALEGGSQPQHF
>NA|NA|TRBV28|TRBJ1-4
TGTGCCAGCAGTTTAGTAGGCAGGGTTAATGAAAAACTGTTTTTT
CASSLVGRVNEKLFF
>NA|TRBD2|TRBV29-1|TRBJ2-4
TGCAGCGCCATCGGGGGGGAGAAAAACATTCAGTACTTC
CSAIGGEKNIQYF
>NA|NA|TRBV5-1|TRBJ2-6
TGCGCCAGCAGCTACTACAGGGATACCAACGCCAACGTCCTGACTTTC
CASSYYRDTNANVLTF
>NA|NA|TRBV6-5|TRBJ1-5
TGTGCCAGCAGTTCCAGGGATAGCAATCAGCCCCAGCATTTT
CASSSRDSNQPQHF
>once|TRBD1|TRBV27|TRBJ1-2
TGTGCCAGCAGTTTGGCCCCCCTCGACAGGGACAGGTATGGCTACACCTTC
CASSLAPLDRDRYGYTF
>NA|TRBD2|TRBV5-1|TRBJ2-1
TGCGCCAGCAGCTTCCTCCCTAGCGGGGGAGGATATGAGCAGTTCTTC
CASSFLPSGGGYEQFF
>few|TRBD1|TRBV7-2|TRBJ1-6
TGTGCCAGCAGCCCAACAAGACAGGGGAGGAATTCACCCCTCCACTTT
CASSPTRQGRNSPLHF
>NA|NA|TRBV18|TRBJ2-7
TGTGCCAGCTCACTCGTTAATCAGGGGGGTACCTACGAGCAGTACTTC
CASSLVNQGGTYEQYF
>NA|TRBD1|TRBV29-1|TRBJ1-2
TGCAGCATCAGGACAGGGGTTGACTACACCTTC
CSIRTGVDYTF
>NA|TRBD1|TRBV27|TRBJ2-1
TGTGCCAGCAGCCCCACCCGGGACAGGGGCCTTAATGAGCAGTTCTTC
CASSPTRDRGLNEQFF